The subject of this entry is one T cell receptor (beta chain). Its antigen is unknown. Though probably carrying unrecorded immune exposures, donors were nominally healthy at sampling. The primer mix had 60 Vbeta and 13 Jbeta primers. Method: immunoSEQ multiplex PCR; TCRdb's copy keeps in-frame clones and lacks some. Of more than 90,000 clones in the sample, around 74% are singletons; the top ten hold roughly 7.1%. This sample was taken from a study of cytomegalovirus exposure and HLA in healthy donors. Germline V gene sequence: CDR1 SGDLS, CDR2 YYNGEE. The CDR3 covers 12 residues. Deletions cut 3 bases from V and 8 bases from J, with 11 bases between. Study observations and caveats: Across donors, presence/absence analyses took sequencing depth to be roughly uniform.

V and J are TRBV9 and TRBJ1-2; D gene ambiguous. The TCR sequence derives from a man aged 35 to 55 in good health and CMV-seropositive. The material sequenced was PBMCs. CDR3 residues: CASSGWQKGYTF. CDR3 DNA: TGTGCCAGCAGCGGTTGGCAGAAAGGCTACACCTTC.